The TCR beta chain described here comes from a study of blood T cell repertoires in COVID-19. Study-level background: Samples taken during acute and convalescent COVID-19 were collected in the United States, Italy and Spain. From T cells, B-cell-depleted T cells, or PBMCs came the material, which was cDNA or gDNA.

The germline V gene has CDR1 LNHDA and CDR2 SQIVND (reference sequence). Unmatched junction bases numbered 7, after V lost 9 bases and J lost 3 bases. The CDR3 length is 14 residues. Original analysis: Using reference gene primer amplification, nucleated cell counts were estimated. Some clones are missing from TCRdb's copy, which holds only in-frame ones; the method was immunoSEQ multiplex PCR. From that table come the V and J calls and clone size; the DNA was used to work out D and trimming. The table has about 260,000 clones, roughly 90% seen once; the top ten hold 1.5% to 2%. This receptor was obtained from a young man with active or convalescent COVID-19. Sequenced material: peripheral blood. The V and J genes are TRBV19 and TRBJ1-4; the match to TRBD1 covers 7 bases. The CDR3 protein is CASQTGDANEKLFF. As DNA, the CDR3 is TGTGCCAGCCAAACAGGGGACGCTAATGAAAAACTGTTTTTT.